Presented here are 2 T cell receptor beta chains from one specimen sequenced in a study of identical twins' blood T cells. TCRdb ran MiXCR on the 5' RACE reads and lists one entry per CDR3 protein. The sample yields a few hundred thousand distinct CDR3 sequences, roughly 28% seen once. The sample taken for sequencing was PBMCs. All receptors come from a woman aged 18-49 years in good health.

This clonotype was seen repeatedly, ten times or more. J is TRBJ1-1 and V is TRBV20-1; 7 nucleotides line up with TRBD1. In germline, CDR1 is DFQATT, CDR2 SNEGSKA (reference sequence). With V trimmed by 5 bases and J by 5 bases, 2 bases remained unmatched. This CDR3 comprises 11 residues. The CDR3 sequence: CSAAQGTEAFF. The CDR3 DNA is TGCAGTGCTGCACAGGGGACTGAAGCTTTCTTT.

This clonotype turned up a few times. V and J are TRBV11-1 and TRBJ2-3; D is unresolved. The CDR3 covers 15 residues. The V gene lost 5 bases and the J gene lost 0 bases, with 12 bases spanning the gap. CDR1 is SGHAT, CDR2 FQDESV, per germline (reference sequence). The CDR3 DNA reads as TGTGCCAGCAGCGTCCGACTCTCTAGCACAGATACGCAGTATTTT. It is translated as CASSVRLSSTDTQYF.